One sample yielded the 14 T cell receptor beta chains listed below, sequenced in a study of shared clonotypes between healthy human individuals. Generated by immunoSEQ multiplex PCR, the TCRdb table keeps only in-frame clones and is missing some. The sample carries a few hundred thousand clones, 60% to 80% recorded once. Sequenced input: memory CD4+ T cells sorted from blood. Sample subset: CD45RA-negative fraction. These receptors were collected from a man aged 25-40 years in good health.

CDR3 nucleotide sequence: TGTGCCAGCAGTGAACGAATGAACACTGAAGCTTTCTTT. Translated: CASSERMNTEAFF. V gene TRBV6-1 combines with J gene TRBJ1-1; D uncertain. Germline loops: CDR1 MNHNS, CDR2 SASEGT. V lost 2 bases, J lost 0 bases, and 4 bases lay in between. This CDR3 has 13 residues.

This clone was seen only once. V usage is TRBV9 and J usage is TRBJ2-7; 9 bases agree with TRBD2. Per the germline V gene, CDR1 is SGDLS and CDR2 is YYNGEE. CDR3 length: 15 amino acids. V trimming: 2 bases; J trimming: 0 bases; junction bases outside the gene matches: 3. CDR3 bases: TGTGCCAGCAGCGTTTCTAGCGGGACCTCCTACGAGCAGTACTTC. Residues: CASSVSSGTSYEQYF.

CDR3 DNA sequence: TGTGCCAGCAGCTCTACTAGCGGGAGCTCCTACAATGAGCAGTTCTTC. Protein sequence: CASSSTSGSSYNEQFF. This chain joins TRBV7-6 and TRBJ2-1; 11 nucleotides agree with TRBD2. The germline CDR1 and CDR2 sequences are SGHVS and FNYEAQ. This CDR3 comprises 16 residues. V shed 4 bases, J shed 0 bases, and the junction held 2 bases outside the gene matches.

The chain combines TRBV28 with TRBJ2-3, with D hard to call. Germline CDR1 MDHEN, CDR2 SYDVKM. V was clipped by 6 bases and J by 0 bases, with 1 base between them. CDR3 length: 11 amino acids. CDR3 loop: CASRSTDTQYF. The DNA of the CDR3 is TGTGCCAGCAGAAGCACAGATACGCAGTATTTT.

The table lists this clone with many counts. Different DNA sequences within this sample yield the same CDR3. The chain links TRBV9 to TRBJ2-2, with TRBD2 matching over 14 bases. Germline V lookup: CDR1 SGDLS, CDR2 YYNGEE. The CDR3 length is 18 residues. Germline trimming cut 5 bases from V and 1 base from J; bases unmatched to any gene: 7. The CDR3 sequence is CASSPGTSGRWNTGELFF. The CDR3 nucleotides read TGTGCCAGCAGTCCCGGGACTAGCGGGAGATGGAACACCGGGGAGCTGTTTTTT.

V and J are TRBV30 and TRBJ2-3, with TRBD2 as a possible D gene (6 bases). CDR3 size: 15 residues. Per the germline V gene, CDR1 is GTSNPN and CDR2 is SVGIG (reference sequence). Between the trimmed V and J ends, which lost 6 bases and 0 bases, there was a span of 16 bases. DNA of the CDR3: TGTGCCTGCCCCTCCCAGAGCGGGAGCACAGATACGCAGTATTTT. Amino acids: CACPSQSGSTDTQYF.

V and J are TRBV7-6 and TRBJ2-2; a weak D match, TRBD2 (9 bases). This CDR3 has 18 residues. Trimming took 5 bases from V and 6 from J, leaving 25 bases between them. Germline CDR1 SGHVS, CDR2 FNYEAQ. DNA of the CDR3: TGTGCCAGCAGCCCAATCGGGACAGGCGGGACTAGCCCCGGGGAGCTGTTTTTT. Protein product: CASSPIGTGGTSPGELFF.

This clone was recorded many times. CDR3 bases: TGCGCCAGCAGCCAAGATAGGGTGGGCTCGGGGGGGACTAATGAAAAACTGTTTTTT. Its translation: CASSQDRVGSGGTNEKLFF. The rearrangement links TRBV4-3 to TRBJ1-4; possibly TRBD1 for D (5 bases). The CDR3 runs 19 residues. V shed 0 bases and J shed 2 bases, with 19 bases lying between them. Germline V gene sequence: CDR1 LGHNA, CDR2 YSLEER.

This chain links TRBV29-1 with TRBJ2-5; a weak D match, TRBD2 (5 bases). The germline V and J ends were trimmed by 7 bases and 4 bases, with 13 bases remaining between them. The CDR3 consists of 12 residues. Germline V gene sequence: CDR1 SQVTM, CDR2 ANQGSEA. The CDR3 spells CSAEEGGETQYF. The CDR3 region has the DNA TGCAGCGCCGAAGAGGGCGGAGAGACCCAGTACTTC.

The CDR3: CASSRTSYYEQYF. For the CDR3, the DNA is TGTGCCAGCAGCCGTACTAGTTACTACGAGCAGTACTTC. This rearrangement joins TRBV7-3 to TRBJ2-7; possibly TRBD2 for D (5 bases). V was clipped by 5 bases and J by 3 bases, with 11 bases between them. CDR1 SGHTA and CDR2 FQGTGA come from the germline V gene. There are 13 residues in the CDR3. Full variable domain (outside the CDR3, taken from reference TRBV7-3 and TRBJ2-7): GAGVSQTPSNKVTEKGKYVELRCDPISGHTALYWYRQSLGQGPEFLIYFQGTGAADDSGLPNDRFFAVRPEGSVSTLKIQRTERGDSAVYLCASSRTSYYEQYFGPGTRLTVT.

This clone was seen at least ten times. The chain has TRBV27 and TRBJ2-3; D is perhaps TRBD2 (5 bases). This CDR3 is 16 amino acids long. Germline CDR1 and CDR2: MNHEY and SMNVEV (reference sequence). Trimming took off 5 bases at V and 1 base at J, with 16 bases between the two ends. CDR3: CASSAPAGAGTDTQYF. CDR3 sequence (DNA): TGTGCCAGCAGTGCCCCTGCGGGCGCAGGCACAGATACGCAGTATTTT.

The chain has TRBV11-3 and TRBJ2-5; D might be TRBD1 (8 bases). The CDR3 has 14 amino acids. With 3 bases removed from V and 7 bases from J, the gap between germline ends came to 15 bases. Germline-derived CDR1 and CDR2 are SGHNT and YENEEA. The CDR3 DNA sequence: TGTGCCAGCAGCTTCGGACAGGGAGGGGGGACCCAGTACTTC. Encoded protein: CASSFGQGGGTQYF. Using reference TRBV11-3 and TRBJ2-5 for the parts outside the CDR3, the full variable domain is EAGVVQSPRYKIIEKKQPVAFWCNPISGHNTLYWYLQNLGQGPELLIRYENEEAVDDSQLPKDRFSAERLKGVDSTLKIQPAELGDSAVYLCASSFGQGGGTQYFGPGTRLLVL.

The chain combines TRBV2 with TRBJ2-7; 12 bases map to TRBD1. After removal of 7 bases from V and 3 bases from J, the junction contained 7 bases not matched to a gene. CDR1 and CDR2 from the germline V gene are SNHLY and FYNNEI. CDR3 length equals 15 residues. In DNA, the CDR3 is TGTGCCAGCAAACCGGGACAGGGGGCATTCTACGAGCAGTACTTC. Protein: CASKPGQGAFYEQYF. Using reference TRBV2 and TRBJ2-7 for the parts outside the CDR3, the full variable domain is EPEVTQTPSHQVTQMGQEVILRCVPISNHLYFYWYRQILGQKVEFLVSFYNNEISEKSEIFDDQFSVERPDGSNFTLKIRSTKLEDSAMYFCASKPGQGAFYEQYFGPGTRLTVT.

The V and J genes are TRBV7-2 and TRBJ2-7; D ambiguous. The CDR3 loop spans 14 amino acids. From germline, CDR1 is SGHTA and CDR2 FQGNSA. Between the trimmed V and J ends, which lost 5 bases and 5 bases, there was a span of 16 bases. The CDR3 nucleotides read TGTGCCAGCAGCAGGGCAGGCCTTGAGAACGAGCAGTACTTC. As protein: CASSRAGLENEQYF.